One and the same sample provided the 29 T cell receptor beta chains below, sequenced in a study of blood T cell repertoires in COVID-19. Profiling relied on immunoSEQ multiplex PCR, and the TCRdb table lists in-frame clones only, not all of them. The sample shows 15,000 or so clones, roughly nine tenths of them seen only once. Sequencing was carried out using peripheral blood. The receptors derive from an elderly woman with COVID-19, enrolled during active disease.

Written as DNA, the CDR3 is TGTGCCAGCAGTAGCTCTGGGGCCAACGTCCTGACTTTC. Encoded protein: CASSSSGANVLTF. The chain has TRBV7-3 and TRBJ2-6; D is ambiguous. CDR3 length: 13 amino acids. Germline-derived CDR1 and CDR2 are SGHTA and FQGTGA. V lost 6 bases, J lost 0 bases, and 3 bases lay in between.

The V and J genes are TRBV5-1 and TRBJ2-3, with 7 bases that match TRBD1. There are 16 residues in the CDR3. Germline CDR1 reads SGHRS; CDR2 reads YFSETQ. V shed 2 bases and J 0 bases; nucleotides not matched to a gene: 6. The CDR3 sequence: CASSFRPGQSTDTQYF. The CDR3 nucleotides read TGCGCCAGCAGCTTCCGACCGGGACAGAGCACAGATACGCAGTATTTT.

V and J are TRBV6-2 or TRBV6-3 and TRBJ1-2; D gene ambiguous. Trimming removed 1 base at V and 4 bases at J, with 4 bases between. The CDR3 has 12 amino acids. The V gene's germline CDR1 is MNHEY and CDR2 SVGEGT. The CDR3 nucleotides are TGTGCCAGCAGTTACTTAGCCTATGGCTACACCTTC. This sequence encodes CASSYLAYGYTF.

The rearrangement uses TRBV19 and TRBJ1-2; D perhaps matches TRBD1 (6 bases). This CDR3 region has 14 residues. Trimming pared 7 bases from V and 3 bases from J, leaving 15 bases between. Germline V gene data show CDR1 as LNHDA and CDR2 as SQIVND (reference sequence). The CDR3, as DNA: TGTGCCAGTAACCGGGACACTTACGACTATGGCTACACCTTC. Translating it yields CASNRDTYDYGYTF. The whole variable domain, filled in from reference TRBV19 and TRBJ1-2, reads DGGITQSPKYLFRKEGQNVTLSCEQNLNHDAMYWYRQDPGQGLRLIYYSQIVNDFQKGDIAEGYSVSREKKESFPLTVTSAQKNPTAFYLCASNRDTYDYGYTFGSGTRLTVV.

The chain links TRBV9 to TRBJ2-3, with D possibly matching TRBD2 (5 bases). The CDR3 is 16 residues long. Germline loops: CDR1 SGDLS, CDR2 YYNGEE. V was pared by 1 base and J by 1 base, with 13 bases between. The DNA of the CDR3 is TGTGCCAGCAGCGTAAGCAGCTGGGGAGGCACAGATACGCAGTATTTT. Amino acids: CASSVSSWGGTDTQYF.

This chain joins TRBV6-1 and TRBJ2-3, with D possibly matching TRBD1 (6 bases). CDR3 length: 15 residues. CDR1 and CDR2 from the germline V gene are MNHNS and SASEGT. V lost 1 base and J 1 base, leaving 9 bases between the germline ends. The CDR3 nucleotides read TGTGCCAGCAGTGAAGTTGCAGGGGGCACAGATACGCAGTATTTT. Its translation: CASSEVAGGTDTQYF.

This chain connects TRBV5-1 to TRBJ2-7, with D unclear. V was shortened by 0 bases and J by 9 bases, with 16 bases between the two germline ends. This CDR3 contains 14 residues. Germline CDR1 reads SGHRS; CDR2 reads YFSETQ. The CDR3 DNA is TGCGCCAGCAGCTTGGAGTTAGTAAGTTCGGGGCAGTACTTC. As protein: CASSLELVSSGQYF.

The J gene is TRBJ2-3, the V gene TRBV19, with 10 bases aligning to TRBD1. CDR1 and CDR2 from the germline V gene are LNHDA and SQIVND (reference sequence). This CDR3 is built from 18 residues. Trimming cost V 1 base and J 2 bases; bases outside gene matches: 9. The chain's CDR3 is CASSIGGTGVLDTDTQYF. CDR3 sequence (DNA): TGTGCCAGTAGTATAGGCGGGACAGGGGTTTTGGACACAGATACGCAGTATTTT.

The chain combines TRBV19 with TRBJ2-7; 8 bases map to TRBD2. The CDR3 contains 15 residues. V dropped 5 bases and J dropped 4; count of bases not matched to a gene: 10. Germline V gene data show CDR1 as LNHDA and CDR2 as SQIVND (reference sequence). The CDR3 nucleotides are TGTGCCAGTAGTGCCACCGGGACTAGGTCTTACGAGCAGTACTTC. Its protein product is CASSATGTRSYEQYF.

This chain links TRBV4-1 with TRBJ2-2, with D tentatively TRBD2 (7 bases). This CDR3 has 17 amino acids. The germline CDR1 and CDR2 sequences are MGHRA and YSYEKL. The V gene lost 4 bases and the J gene lost 4 bases, with 19 bases spanning the gap. The CDR3: CASSRETGGRGTGELFF. The CDR3 DNA sequence: TGCGCCAGCAGCCGTGAGACGGGGGGCAGAGGCACCGGGGAGCTGTTTTTT.

The J gene is TRBJ2-5, the V gene TRBV9; 7 nucleotides line up with TRBD2. V lost 7 bases and J lost 5; bases outside the gene matches: 11. The CDR3 length is 14 residues. Germline V lookup: CDR1 SGDLS, CDR2 YYNGEE. The CDR3 DNA is TGTGCCAGCCAGAACCTCGGGGAGGGGGAGACCCAGTACTTC. It encodes CASQNLGEGETQYF.

The chain uses TRBV3-1 (or the pseudogene TRBV3-2) and TRBJ2-1; the D gene is possibly TRBD2 (5 bases). The CDR3 spans 13 residues. Trimming cost V 4 bases and J 15 bases, with 19 bases left between them. The germline V gene has CDR1 LGHDT and CDR2 YNNKEL (reference sequence). Here the CDR3 reads CASSRREGSEMFF. In DNA form, the CDR3 reads TGTGCCAGCAGCCGCCGAGAGGGTAGCGAGATGTTCTTC.

CDR3 in DNA: TGTGCCAGCAGCCCGAAGGTGTCTAGCGGGAGAGCCGGGGAGCTGTTTTTT. Amino acids: CASSPKVSSGRAGELFF. The chain couples TRBV3-1 (or the pseudogene TRBV3-2) to TRBJ2-2; 10 bases map to TRBD2. V shed 4 bases, J shed 6 bases, and the junction held 11 bases outside the gene matches. The germline gives CDR1 LGHDT, CDR2 YNNKEL (reference sequence). The CDR3 runs 17 residues.

This chain uses TRBV15 with TRBJ2-1; 7 bases map to TRBD1. Germline V gives CDR1 LNHNV, CDR2 YYDKDF (reference sequence). V gave up 9 bases and J gave up 0 bases; unmatched junction bases: 5. CDR3 length: 14 residues. The CDR3 sequence is CATTGTASYNEQFF. The CDR3 nucleotides read TGTGCCACGACCGGGACAGCCTCCTACAATGAGCAGTTCTTC.

This rearrangement joins TRBV5-1 to TRBJ2-7, with 8 bases that match TRBD1. V was clipped by 3 bases and J by 2 bases; unmatched bases: 4. Germline CDR1 and CDR2: SGHRS and YFSETQ. CDR3 size: 14 residues. This CDR3 reads CASSSGQGAYEQYF. CDR3 DNA sequence: TGCGCCAGCAGCTCCGGACAGGGCGCCTACGAGCAGTACTTC.

A word on this clone: A read error may account for a junction end that differs from germline. The gene calls are TRBV5-5 and TRBJ2-7, with 12 bases identical to TRBD1. The CDR3 loop spans 14 amino acids. Germline V lookup: CDR1 SGHKS, CDR2 YYEKEE (reference sequence). In DNA form, the CDR3 reads TGTGCCAGCAGCTACCTAGGGGACAGGGGGCAGAAGGACTTC. Its protein product is CASSYLGDRGQKDF.

The rearrangement uses TRBV7-2 and TRBJ1-2, with 7 bases aligning to TRBD1. This CDR3 region has 15 residues. The ends lost 0 bases at V and 6 bases at J; junction bases unmatched: 7. The germline CDR1 and CDR2 sequences are SGHTA and FQGNSA. The chain's CDR3 is CASSLARDRAHGYTF. For the CDR3, the DNA is TGTGCCAGCAGCTTAGCGAGAGACAGGGCTCATGGCTACACCTTC. The variable domain in full, with the rest retrieved from reference TRBV7-2 and TRBJ1-2, is GAGVSQSPSNKVTEKGKDVELRCDPISGHTALYWYRQSLGQGLEFLIYFQGNSAPDKSGLPSDRFSAERTGGSVSTLTIQRTQQEDSAVYLCASSLARDRAHGYTFGSGTRLTVV.

This clone was found once. An end of the junction does not agree with germline; a read error may underlie this. The V gene is TRBV29-1, the J gene TRBJ1-2; 9 nucleotides agree with TRBD1. The CDR3 has 12 amino acids. CDR1 is SQVTM, CDR2 ANQGSEA, per germline. The CDR3 nucleotides read TGCAGCGTAGAAGGACAGGGGCACGGCTACACCTTC. Its protein product is CSVEGQGHGYTF.

As concerns this clone: One junction end disagrees with the germline gene, perhaps due to a read error. This chain links TRBV28 with TRBJ1-2; D remains ambiguous. The CDR3 consists of 12 residues. Germline V lookup: CDR1 MDHEN, CDR2 SYDVKM. Here the CDR3 DNA reads TGTGCCAGCAGCCTTCGAGACTACGGCTACACCTTC. Residues: CASSLRDYGYTF.

The J gene is TRBJ2-3, the V gene TRBV5-1, with 10 bases matching TRBD2. Germline CDR1 SGHRS, CDR2 YFSETQ. The CDR3 contains 15 residues. V gave up 7 bases and J gave up 4 bases; unmatched junction bases: 9. CDR3 protein: CASARLAGEADTQYF. Written as DNA, the CDR3 is TGCGCCAGCGCCCGGCTAGCGGGAGAGGCAGATACGCAGTATTTT.

The rearrangement links TRBV18 to TRBJ2-7; possibly TRBD2 for D (6 bases). This CDR3 comprises 18 residues. Trimming took 0 bases from V and 7 from J, leaving 25 bases between them. From germline, CDR1 is KGHSH and CDR2 LQKENI. The CDR3 protein is CASSPPVGSRGGWVEQYF. The CDR3 DNA follows: TGTGCCAGCTCACCACCGGTCGGATCCCGTGGAGGGTGGGTGGAGCAGTACTTC.

The rearrangement links TRBV3-1 (or the pseudogene TRBV3-2) to TRBJ2-6; the D gene is possibly TRBD1 (5 bases). The CDR3 has 15 amino acids. Germline V gene lookup returns CDR1 LGHDT and CDR2 YNNKEL (reference sequence). Trimming removed 4 bases at V and 2 bases at J, with 9 bases between. Here the CDR3 DNA reads TGTGCCAGCAGCCCGTGGGGCACTGGGGCCAACGTCCTGACTTTC. Protein product: CASSPWGTGANVLTF.

The rearrangement uses TRBV9 and TRBJ2-1, with 8 bases identical to TRBD2. CDR3 length: 16 amino acids. Germline trimming cut 2 bases from V and 4 bases from J; bases unmatched to any gene: 8. Germline CDR1 and CDR2: SGDLS and YYNGEE. CDR3 protein: CASSVHTSGGYNEQFF. CDR3 nucleotides: TGTGCCAGCAGCGTTCATACTAGCGGAGGTTACAATGAGCAGTTCTTC.

V and J are TRBV27 and TRBJ1-2; the D gene is possibly TRBD1 (5 bases). CDR3 length: 13 amino acids. CDR1 is MNHEY, CDR2 SMNVEV, per germline (reference sequence). The germline V and J ends were trimmed by 5 bases and 4 bases, with 11 bases remaining between them. CDR3 nucleotides: TGTGCCAGCAGTCCCCCGGGACTCTATGGCTACACCTTC. Its protein is CASSPPGLYGYTF.

The gene calls are TRBV29-1 and TRBJ2-7; D uncertain. Germline V gene lookup returns CDR1 SQVTM and CDR2 ANQGSEA. V lost 6 bases to trimming and J lost 9 bases, with 15 bases between them. CDR3 length equals 11 residues. This CDR3 is CSVSTDLGQYF. The CDR3 region has the DNA TGCAGCGTCTCGACGGATCTAGGGCAGTACTTC.

The J gene is TRBJ2-3, the V gene TRBV7-3, with D tentatively TRBD1 (6 bases). Trimming took 5 bases from V and 0 from J, leaving 9 bases between them. Looked up from germline, CDR1 is SGHTA and CDR2 is FQGTGA. The CDR3 sequence is 14 residues long. The CDR3 is CASSPGVSTDTQYF. The CDR3, as DNA: TGTGCCAGCAGCCCAGGGGTGAGCACAGATACGCAGTATTTT. The complete variable domain, with remaining parts taken from reference TRBV7-3 and TRBJ2-3, reads GAGVSQTPSNKVTEKGKYVELRCDPISGHTALYWYRQSLGQGPEFLIYFQGTGAADDSGLPNDRFFAVRPEGSVSTLKIQRTERGDSAVYLCASSPGVSTDTQYFGPGTRLTVL.

This clone was seen just once. The chain combines TRBV6-2 or TRBV6-3 with TRBJ2-5; D perhaps matches TRBD1 (5 bases). CDR1 and CDR2 from the germline V gene are MNHEY and SVGEGT. With 0 bases removed from V and 4 bases from J, the gap between germline ends came to 9 bases. This CDR3 contains 14 residues. CDR3 sequence: CASSYSQGVETQYF. Written as DNA, the CDR3 is TGTGCCAGCAGTTACTCCCAGGGCGTAGAGACCCAGTACTTC.

This rearrangement joins TRBV7-7 to TRBJ2-1; D call uncertain. The V and J ends lost 1 base and 0 bases respectively, with 7 bases between them. CDR1 is SSHAT, CDR2 FNYEAQ, per germline (reference sequence). This CDR3 is 15 amino acids long. DNA of the CDR3: TGTGCCAGCAGCTTAGGCGGCGCCTCCTACAATGAGCAGTTCTTC. Amino acid sequence: CASSLGGASYNEQFF.

The rearrangement joins TRBV10-3 to TRBJ1-2; the match to TRBD1 covers 7 bases. This CDR3 contains 13 residues. V lost 7 bases and J lost 2; bases outside the gene matches: 4. From germline, CDR1 is ENHRY and CDR2 SYGVKD. In nucleotides, the CDR3 is TGTGCCATCAAGGCAGGGGGGAACTATGGCTACACCTTC. Amino acids: CAIKAGGNYGYTF.